A selection of T cell receptor beta chains follows, all from one sample in a study of T cells after somatic rescue of genetic block. Repertoires were generated with immunoSEQ multiplex PCR, while TCRdb's copy carries only in-frame clones and drops some. The sample carries roughly 65,000 clones, roughly 92% recorded once. Sample: peripheral blood mononuclear cells (PBMCs). The origin of the receptors is a man aged 40-50 years. Each CDR3 is given with its conserved first and last residue. Each record gives: V gene, J gene, D gene, clone size, CDR3 protein, CDR3 DNA. The D gene is left open where the match is weak. Some rows have no size entry. The others give once, few or many, or a class for an expanded clone.

TRBV6-4	TRBJ2-5	TRBD2	.	CASSGLRAGGALETQYF	TGTGCCAGCAGTGGCCTAAGGGCGGGGGGCGCCTTGGAGACCCAGTACTTC
TRBV18	TRBJ2-7	TRBD1	.	CASSPPGTDSYEQYF	TGTGCCAGCTCACCACCCGGGACAGACTCCTACGAGCAGTACTTC
TRBV5-4	TRBJ1-5	.	.	CASSLGNGEPQHF	TGTGCCAGCAGCTTGGGGAATGGTGAGCCCCAGCATTTT
TRBV6-5	TRBJ2-7	.	.	CASSSPRGTASYEQYF	TGTGCCAGCAGTTCCCCCCGTGGGACGGCCTCCTACGAGCAGTACTTC
TRBV6-1	TRBJ1-2	.	.	CASTEGGGRYGYTF	TGTGCCAGCACCGAGGGGGGCGGAAGGTATGGCTACACCTTC
TRBV6-5	TRBJ2-4	TRBD2	.	CASSLAGDSKNIQYF	TGTGCCAGCAGCCTAGCGGGAGATTCCAAAAACATTCAGTACTTC
TRBV11-2	TRBJ2-7	.	.	CASSSRTAGYEQYF	TGTGCCAGCAGCTCCAGGACAGCAGGCTACGAGCAGTACTTC
TRBV2	TRBJ2-1	TRBD2	.	CASRLAGGIQAEQFF	TGTGCCAGCAGGCTAGCGGGGGGCATACAAGCTGAGCAGTTCTTC
TRBV27	TRBJ1-2	.	.	CASSFGSAGNYGYTF	TGTGCCAGCAGTTTCGGCTCCGCGGGGAACTATGGCTACACCTTC
TRBV5-6	TRBJ2-5	TRBD2	once	CASSLALLAGQVKTQYF	TGTGCCAGCAGCTTGGCCCTACTAGCGGGGCAGGTAAAGACCCAGTACTTC
TRBV7-9	TRBJ2-7	TRBD1	.	CASRDWTETGSEQYF	TGTGCCAGCCGCGACTGGACCGAGACAGGGAGCGAGCAGTACTTC
TRBV13	TRBJ2-7	.	.	CASSLGRAYEQYF	TGTGCCAGCAGCTTAGGGAGGGCCTACGAGCAGTACTTC
TRBV28	TRBJ2-4	.	.	CASSFLGGALMAKNIQYF	TGTGCCAGCAGTTTTTTAGGAGGGGCCTTAATGGCCAAAAACATTCAGTACTTC
TRBV10-3	TRBJ2-5	TRBD2	once	CAISEVAGLGETQYF	TGTGCCATCAGTGAGGTAGCGGGATTGGGTGAGACCCAGTACTTC
TRBV19	TRBJ1-2	.	.	CASPRGREGQRGYTF	TGTGCCAGTCCCCGCGGAAGAGAGGGTCAAAGAGGCTACACCTTC
TRBV7-2	TRBJ2-2	.	.	CASTTDTGELFF	TGTGCCAGCACCACGGACACCGGGGAGCTGTTTTTT
TRBV2	TRBJ2-5	.	.	CASRDTEFQETQYF	TGTGCCAGCAGGGATACAGAATTTCAAGAGACCCAGTACTTC
TRBV4-1	TRBJ2-1	.	.	CASSQDMGAYNEQFF	TGCGCCAGCAGCCAAGACATGGGGGCCTACAATGAGCAGTTCTTC
TRBV11-2	TRBJ2-7	TRBD1	.	CASSLGGTGGHEQYF	TGTGCCAGCAGCTTAGGTGGGACAGGGGGTCACGAGCAGTACTTC
TRBV27	TRBJ1-6	.	.	CASSSGRRSPLHF	TGTGCCAGCAGTTCCGGCAGGCGTTCACCCCTCCACTTT
TRBV11-2	TRBJ1-1	.	.	CASSGVTRVNTEAFF	TGTGCCAGCAGCGGCGTAACCAGGGTGAACACTGAAGCTTTCTTT
TRBV7-9	TRBJ2-7	.	.	CASSLSGGYEQYF	TGTGCCAGCAGTCTCTCGGGCGGCTACGAGCAGTACTTC